This T cell receptor beta chain was observed in a study of cytomegalovirus exposure and HLA in healthy donors. Study summary: An analysis done earlier identified 95 million to 140 million unique TCR beta sequences from around 180 million T cells. Points from the study as a whole: A later analysis linked a missense variant in DCLRE1C to the trimming of TCR beta V and J genes. Later analysis found that TCR beta chains associated with HLA were more clonally expanded than other, equally common chains. Later on, an analysis found that several of the most significant clusters appeared to be linked to common viral pathogens, which included parvovirus B19.

With 60 Vbeta and 13 Jbeta primers, the PCR was carried out. The table came from immunoSEQ multiplex PCR; TCRdb's copy has only in-frame clones and leaves some out. Here the sample spans 89,000 or so clones, 70% to 75% being singletons. Note on this clone: Antigen unknown.

The sequence came from a man aged 60-69 years in good health and CMV-seronegative. The sequencing sample was made of PBMCs.

CDR3 bases: TGCGCCAGCAGCTTGGGATCCGCGACAGCCTTCTATGGCTACACCTTC. It codes for CASSLGSATAFYGYTF. The chain is built from TRBV5-1 and TRBJ1-2; tentatively, D is TRBD1 (5 bases). CDR3 length equals 16 residues. CDR1 and CDR2 (germline): SGHRS, YFSETQ. Trimming shortened V by 0 bases and J by 4 bases, and 16 bases separated the two germline ends.